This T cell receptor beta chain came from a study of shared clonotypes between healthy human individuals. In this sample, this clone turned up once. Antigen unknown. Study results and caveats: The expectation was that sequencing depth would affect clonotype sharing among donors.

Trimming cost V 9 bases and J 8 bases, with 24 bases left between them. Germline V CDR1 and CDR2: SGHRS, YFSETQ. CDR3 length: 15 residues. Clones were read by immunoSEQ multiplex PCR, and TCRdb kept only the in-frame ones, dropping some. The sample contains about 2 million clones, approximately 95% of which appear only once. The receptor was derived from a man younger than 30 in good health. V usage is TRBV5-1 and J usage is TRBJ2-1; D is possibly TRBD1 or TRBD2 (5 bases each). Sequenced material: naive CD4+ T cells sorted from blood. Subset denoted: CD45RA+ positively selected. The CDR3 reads CATYRTPSFRDEQFF. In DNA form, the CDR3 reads TGCGCCACCTACAGGACTCCATCCTTCAGGGATGAGCAGTTCTTC. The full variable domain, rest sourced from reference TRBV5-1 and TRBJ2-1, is KAGVTQTPRYLIKTRGQQVTLSCSPISGHRSVSWYQQTPGQGLQFLFEYFSETQRNKGNFPGRFSGRQFSNSRSEMNVSTLELGDSALYLCATYRTPSFRDEQFFGPGTRLTVL.